This TCR beta chain was sequenced in a study of blood T cells in healthy people across ages. Study observations and caveats: Long-lived and aged donors differed, with more naive CD4+ cells and higher diversity in the long-lived. As age increased, TCR beta diversity per million T cells fell in a roughly linear fashion. Estimated diversity, derived from one million T cells, was regarded as an underestimate.

Germline CDR1 and CDR2: SGHRS and YFSETQ. This CDR3 has 12 amino acids. V was trimmed by 0 bases and J by 10 bases, leaving 8 bases between them. With regard to this clonotype: The target antigen is unknown.

Using a J-beta primer mix together with a sample-barcoded 5' primer, a second PCR was run for about 6 to 11 cycles. One entry per CDR3 protein results from TCRdb running MiXCR on the 5' RACE reads. The table has hundreds of thousands of distinct CDR3 sequences, around 28% seen once. The clonotype was recovered from an elderly woman in good health. The chain couples TRBV5-1 to TRBJ2-1, with D uncertain. Sequencing used blood. The CDR3 coding sequence is TGCGCCAGCAGCTTGGATCTTAGAGAGCAGTTCTTC. Amino acid sequence: CASSLDLREQFF.